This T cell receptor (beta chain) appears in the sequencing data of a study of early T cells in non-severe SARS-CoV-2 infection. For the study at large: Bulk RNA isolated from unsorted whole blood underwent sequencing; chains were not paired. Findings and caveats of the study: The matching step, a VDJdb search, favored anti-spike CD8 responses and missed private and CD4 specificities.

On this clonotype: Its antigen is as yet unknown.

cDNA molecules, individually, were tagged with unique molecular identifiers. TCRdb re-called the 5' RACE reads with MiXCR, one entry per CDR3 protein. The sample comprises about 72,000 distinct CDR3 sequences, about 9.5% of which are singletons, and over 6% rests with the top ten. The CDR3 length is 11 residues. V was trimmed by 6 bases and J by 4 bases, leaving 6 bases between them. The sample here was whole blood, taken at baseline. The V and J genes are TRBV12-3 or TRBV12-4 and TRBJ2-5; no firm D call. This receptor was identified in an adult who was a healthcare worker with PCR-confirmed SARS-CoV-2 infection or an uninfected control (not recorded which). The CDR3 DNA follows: TGTGCCAGCAGCCAGGTAGAGACCCAGTACTTC. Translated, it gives CASSQVETQYF.